The entry below gives a single T cell receptor (beta chain) sequence along with its context. This clonotype was picked up a small number of times. Its target antigen remains unknown. Base qualities are not at hand, and no much larger clone is one base apart. Based on the germline V gene (reference sequence), the CDR1 and CDR2 sequences are DFQATT and SNEGSKA. V trim: 6 bases; J trim: 4 bases; unmatched bases: 7. From the cysteine through the phenylalanine, the CDR3 covers 13 amino acids. Here the CDR3 DNA is all that survives: 39 bases in frame from base 1. All donors were healthy Caucasians. Three unrelated non-twin adults were additionally sequenced: a male aged 18 to 29, a male aged 50 to 59 and a female aged 50 to 59. Miltenyi CD45RO+ enrichment and human naive T-cell isolation kits were used to isolate memory (CD45RO+) and naive T cells from PBMC. The source of the sample is a study of identical twins listed by TCRdb under 2016. With regard to the full study: TCR alpha and beta repertoires from monozygotic twins, unrelated adults of various ages and cord blood were deep-sequenced to test whether fetal clonotypes persist. To rule out contamination, the twin experiments were replicated at different times with different library preparation protocols.

The library was built by means of 5' RACE. The run used an Illumina HiSeq 2000. A universal primer binding site was introduced by template switching, and a unique molecular identifier was present in the final cDNA, enabling accurate counting of TCR cDNA molecules. Specific primers in the conserved constant-segment region were used to synthesize first-strand cDNA for TCR alpha and beta chains. To control for contamination, each cDNA library was double barcoded with a SMART-Mk sample barcode plus Illumina barcodes. Two successive PCR steps introduced TruSeq adapter sequences along with Illumina sample barcodes. The TCR alpha and beta cDNA libraries were sequenced on the Illumina HiSeq platform using custom primers. In the authors' own workflow: MiGEC was used to process raw reads and extract unique molecular identifiers, and MiXCR was used to find CDR3 positions. For each individual, recombination models were inferred using an EM algorithm with the repgenHMM and IGoR tools. Shared clonotype analysis was performed with the tcR package in R, normalizing sharing by the product of cloneset sizes. To study raw recombination without the effects of thymic and clonal selection, out-of-frame nonproductive sequences were analyzed. TCRdb ran its own pipeline on the public reads, namely fastp trimming at Q25 and MiXCR clone calling, and kept in-frame beta chains. Each entry merges the rows of one CDR3 protein and shows their most common DNA and genes. Clone size and V and J calls follow TCRdb, not the original study. Counted in this sample were around 370,000 distinct CDR3 sequences; roughly 10% of them appeared once. Roughly 8.9% of the sample comes from the top ten.

Broader findings and caveats from the paper: Conclusions relied on cross-sectional statistical analysis, since the same donors could not be followed over many years. Abundant cord blood beta clonotypes had fewer insertions, young adult naive repertoires showed a similar but weaker trend, and memory repertoires showed no such trend. In monozygotic twins, out-of-frame TCR alpha sharing was systematically underestimated by recombination models, although the models agreed with sharing between unrelated individuals. Invariant T cells such as MAIT and iNKT could partly confound zero-insertion analyses, although diverse VJ usage argued against such confounding for most clonotypes. Compared with coincidental sharing between unrelated individuals, out-of-frame TCR alpha sequences shared between twins showed an excess of sequences with low generation probability. The excess sharing between twins in beta out-of-frame sequences was weaker because fewer shared sequences reduced the signal-to-noise ratio.

This sequence originates from a woman aged 50 to 65 in good health. Sequencing was performed on naive T cells sorted from blood. What the cell subset or site label conveys for this sample: cells isolated with a human naive T-cell isolation kit. This chain is built from TRBV20-1 and TRBJ1-1; 8 nucleotides in the junction match TRBD1. The CDR3 amino acid sequence is: CSARTGYLTEAFF. The bases read TGCAGTGCAAGGACAGGGTATCTCACTGAAGCTTTCTTT.